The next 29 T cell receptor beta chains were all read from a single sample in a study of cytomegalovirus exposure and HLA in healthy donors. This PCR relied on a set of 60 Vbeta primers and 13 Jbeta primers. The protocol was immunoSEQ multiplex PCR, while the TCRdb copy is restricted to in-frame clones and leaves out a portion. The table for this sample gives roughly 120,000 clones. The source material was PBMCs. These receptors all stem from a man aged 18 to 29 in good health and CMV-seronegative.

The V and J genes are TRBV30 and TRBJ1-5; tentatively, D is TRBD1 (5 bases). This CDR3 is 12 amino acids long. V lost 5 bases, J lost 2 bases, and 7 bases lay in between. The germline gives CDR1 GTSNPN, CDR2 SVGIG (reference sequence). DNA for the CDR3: TGTGCCTGGGAACAGGGCAATCAGCCCCAGCATTTT. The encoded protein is CAWEQGNQPQHF.

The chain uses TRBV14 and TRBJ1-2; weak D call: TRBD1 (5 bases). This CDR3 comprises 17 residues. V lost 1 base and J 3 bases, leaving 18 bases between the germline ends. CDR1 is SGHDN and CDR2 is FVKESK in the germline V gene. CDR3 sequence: CASSQGQGRKSDYGYTF. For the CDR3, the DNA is TGTGCCAGCAGCCAAGGGCAGGGTCGGAAGTCCGACTATGGCTACACCTTC.

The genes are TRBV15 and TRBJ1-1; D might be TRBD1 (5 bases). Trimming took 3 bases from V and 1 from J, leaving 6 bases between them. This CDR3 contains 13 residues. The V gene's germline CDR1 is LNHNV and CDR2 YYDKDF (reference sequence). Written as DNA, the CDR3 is TGTGCCACCAGCAGCCAGGGGAACACTGAAGCTTTCTTT. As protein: CATSSQGNTEAFF.

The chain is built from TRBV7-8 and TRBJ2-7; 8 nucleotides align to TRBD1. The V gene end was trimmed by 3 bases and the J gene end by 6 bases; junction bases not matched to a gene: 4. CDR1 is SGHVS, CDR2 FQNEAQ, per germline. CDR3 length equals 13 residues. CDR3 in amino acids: CASSLGQACEQYF. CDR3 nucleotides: TGTGCCAGCAGCTTGGGACAGGCCTGCGAGCAGTACTTC.

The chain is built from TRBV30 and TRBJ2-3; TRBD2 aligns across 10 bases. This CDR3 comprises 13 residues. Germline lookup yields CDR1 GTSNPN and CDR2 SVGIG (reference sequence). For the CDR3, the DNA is TGTGCTGTACTAGCGGGGACCACAGATACGCAGTATTTT. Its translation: CAVLAGTTDTQYF.

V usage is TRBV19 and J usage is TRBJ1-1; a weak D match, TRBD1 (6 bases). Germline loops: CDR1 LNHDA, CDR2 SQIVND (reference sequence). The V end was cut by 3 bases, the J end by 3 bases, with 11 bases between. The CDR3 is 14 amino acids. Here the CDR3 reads CASSISHRDTEAFF. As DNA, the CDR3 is TGTGCCAGTAGTATCAGTCACAGGGACACTGAAGCTTTCTTT.

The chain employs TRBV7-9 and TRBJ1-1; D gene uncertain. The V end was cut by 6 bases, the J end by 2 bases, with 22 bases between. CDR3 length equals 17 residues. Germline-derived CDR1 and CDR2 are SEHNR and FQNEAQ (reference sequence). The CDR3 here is CASRLGPPTSINTEAFF. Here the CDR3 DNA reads TGTGCCAGCAGACTAGGACCCCCCACATCAATTAACACTGAAGCTTTCTTT.

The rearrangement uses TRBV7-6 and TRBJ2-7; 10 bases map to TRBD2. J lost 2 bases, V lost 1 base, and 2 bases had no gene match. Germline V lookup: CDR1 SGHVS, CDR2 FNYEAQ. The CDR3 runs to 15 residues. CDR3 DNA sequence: TGTGCCAGCAGCTTAGAACTAGCGGGAACCTACGAGCAGTACTTC. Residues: CASSLELAGTYEQYF.

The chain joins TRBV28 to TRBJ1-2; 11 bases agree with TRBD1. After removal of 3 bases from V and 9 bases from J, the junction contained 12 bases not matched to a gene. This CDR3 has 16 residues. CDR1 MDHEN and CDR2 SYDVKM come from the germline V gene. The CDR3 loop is CASSFHETGTGGSYTF. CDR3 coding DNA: TGTGCCAGCAGTTTCCACGAGACCGGGACAGGGGGGAGCTACACCTTC.

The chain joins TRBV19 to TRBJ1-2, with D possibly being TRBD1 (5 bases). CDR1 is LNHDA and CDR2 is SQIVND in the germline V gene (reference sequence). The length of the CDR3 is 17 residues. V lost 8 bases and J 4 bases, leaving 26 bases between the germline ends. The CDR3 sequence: CASGTPFAGPHSYGYTF. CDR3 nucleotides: TGTGCCAGTGGAACCCCGTTTGCAGGGCCTCATTCCTATGGCTACACCTTC.

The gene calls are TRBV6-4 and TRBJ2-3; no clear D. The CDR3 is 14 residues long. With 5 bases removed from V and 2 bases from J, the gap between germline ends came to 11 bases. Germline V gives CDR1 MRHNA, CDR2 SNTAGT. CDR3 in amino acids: CASSPYYTTDTQYF. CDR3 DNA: TGTGCCAGCAGTCCATACTACACCACAGATACGCAGTATTTT.

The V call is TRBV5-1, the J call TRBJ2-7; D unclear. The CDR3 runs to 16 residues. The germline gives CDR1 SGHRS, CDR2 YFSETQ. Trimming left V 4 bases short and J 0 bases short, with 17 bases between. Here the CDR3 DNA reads TGCGCCAGCAGCCCCGGAGACTCGAGAAGCTCCTACGAGCAGTACTTC. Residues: CASSPGDSRSSYEQYF.

The CDR3 loop is CASSLWARGIYNSPLHF. As DNA, the CDR3 is TGTGCCAGCAGCTTGTGGGCCAGGGGGATTTATAATTCACCCCTCCACTTT. The chain joins TRBV5-4 to TRBJ1-6; 7 bases are a match to TRBD1. V shed 1 base and J 4 bases; nucleotides not matched to a gene: 8. Germline V lookup: CDR1 SGHNT, CDR2 YYREEE (reference sequence). The CDR3 totals 17 residues.

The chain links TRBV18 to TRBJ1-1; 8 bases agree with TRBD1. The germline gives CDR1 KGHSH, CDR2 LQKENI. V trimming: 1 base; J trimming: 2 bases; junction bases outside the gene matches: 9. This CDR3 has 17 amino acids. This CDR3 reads CASSPLVGQGFNTEAFF. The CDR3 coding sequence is TGTGCCAGCTCACCACTCGTCGGACAGGGTTTTAACACTGAAGCTTTCTTT. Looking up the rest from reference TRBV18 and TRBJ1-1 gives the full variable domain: NAGVMQNPRHLVRRRGQEARLRCSPMKGHSHVYWYRQLPEEGLKFMVYLQKENIIDESGMPKERFSAEFPKEGPSILRIQQVVRGDSAAYFCASSPLVGQGFNTEAFFGQGTRLTVV.

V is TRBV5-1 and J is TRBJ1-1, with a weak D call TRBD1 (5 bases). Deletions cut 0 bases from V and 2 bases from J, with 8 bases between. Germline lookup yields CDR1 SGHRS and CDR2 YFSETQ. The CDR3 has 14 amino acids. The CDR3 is CASSLEGSNTEAFF. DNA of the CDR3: TGCGCCAGCAGCTTGGAGGGGTCTAACACTGAAGCTTTCTTT.

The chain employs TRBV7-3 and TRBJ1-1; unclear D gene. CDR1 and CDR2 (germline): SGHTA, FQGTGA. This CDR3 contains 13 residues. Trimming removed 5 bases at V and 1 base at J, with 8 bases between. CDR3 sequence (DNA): TGTGCCAGCAGCAATAAATGGAACACTGAAGCTTTCTTT. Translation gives CASSNKWNTEAFF.

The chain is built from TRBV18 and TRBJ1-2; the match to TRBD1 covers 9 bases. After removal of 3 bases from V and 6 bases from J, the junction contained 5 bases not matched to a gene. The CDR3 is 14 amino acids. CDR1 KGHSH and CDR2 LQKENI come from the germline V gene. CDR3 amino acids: CASSPGQGLNGYTF. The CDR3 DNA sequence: TGTGCCAGCTCACCGGGACAGGGATTGAATGGCTACACCTTC.

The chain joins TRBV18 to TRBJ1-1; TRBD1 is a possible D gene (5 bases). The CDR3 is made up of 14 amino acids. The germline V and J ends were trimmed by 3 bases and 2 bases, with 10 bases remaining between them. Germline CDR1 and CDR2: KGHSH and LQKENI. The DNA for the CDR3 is TGTGCCAGCTCACCTACAGGAGTCAACACTGAAGCTTTCTTT. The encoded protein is CASSPTGVNTEAFF.

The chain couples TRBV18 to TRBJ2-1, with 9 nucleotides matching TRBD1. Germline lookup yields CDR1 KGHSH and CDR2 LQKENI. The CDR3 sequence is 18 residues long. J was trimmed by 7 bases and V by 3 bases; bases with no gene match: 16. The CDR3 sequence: CASSPLLTGTGWGNEQFF. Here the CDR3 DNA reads TGTGCCAGCTCACCTCTGCTAACCGGGACAGGGTGGGGTAATGAGCAGTTCTTC.

The CDR3 sequence is CASSVTPGEGNTQYF. In nucleotides, the CDR3 is TGTGCCAGCAGCGTTACTCCGGGAGAAGGTAATACGCAGTATTTT. V is TRBV9 and J is TRBJ2-3, with D possibly TRBD2 on 6 matching bases. The CDR3 is made up of 15 amino acids. Germline assignment: CDR1 SGDLS and CDR2 YYNGEE. V was clipped by 2 bases and J by 7 bases, with 17 bases between them.

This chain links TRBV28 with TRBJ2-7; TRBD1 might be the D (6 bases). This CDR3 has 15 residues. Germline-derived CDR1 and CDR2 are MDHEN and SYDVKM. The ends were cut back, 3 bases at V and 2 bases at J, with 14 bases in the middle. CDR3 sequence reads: CASSFSAGATYEQYF. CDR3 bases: TGTGCCAGCAGTTTTTCGGCAGGGGCGACCTACGAGCAGTACTTC.

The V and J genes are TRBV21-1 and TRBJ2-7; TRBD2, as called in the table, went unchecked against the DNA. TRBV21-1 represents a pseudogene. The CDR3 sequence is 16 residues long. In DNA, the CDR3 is TGTGCCAGCACCATAAACGAGCGGGAGAGGCTCTACGAGCAGTACTTC. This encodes CASTINERERLYEQYF.

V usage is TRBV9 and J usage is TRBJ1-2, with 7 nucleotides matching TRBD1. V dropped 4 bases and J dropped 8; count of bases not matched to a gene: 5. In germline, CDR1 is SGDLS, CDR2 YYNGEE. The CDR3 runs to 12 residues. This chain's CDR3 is CASSLTGEGYTF. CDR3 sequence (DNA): TGTGCCAGCAGCCTTACAGGGGAGGGCTACACCTTC.

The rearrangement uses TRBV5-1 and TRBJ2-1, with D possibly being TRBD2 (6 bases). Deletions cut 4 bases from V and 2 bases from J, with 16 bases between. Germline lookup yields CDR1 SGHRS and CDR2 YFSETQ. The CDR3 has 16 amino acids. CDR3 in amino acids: CASSPIVAETYNEQFF. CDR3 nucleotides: TGCGCCAGCAGCCCCATTGTAGCGGAAACCTACAATGAGCAGTTCTTC.

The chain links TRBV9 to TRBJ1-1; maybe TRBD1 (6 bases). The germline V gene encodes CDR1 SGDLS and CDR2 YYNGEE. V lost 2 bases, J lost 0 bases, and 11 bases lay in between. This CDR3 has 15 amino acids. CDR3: CASSVAGTLNTEAFF. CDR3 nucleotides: TGTGCCAGCAGCGTTGCCGGGACACTGAACACTGAAGCTTTCTTT.

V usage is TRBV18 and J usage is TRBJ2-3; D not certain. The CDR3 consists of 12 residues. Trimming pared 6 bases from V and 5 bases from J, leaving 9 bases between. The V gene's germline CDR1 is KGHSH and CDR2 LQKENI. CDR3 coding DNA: TGTGCCAGCTCCGAGAATGTAGATACGCAGTATTTT. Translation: CASSENVDTQYF. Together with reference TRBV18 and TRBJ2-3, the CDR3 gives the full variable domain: NAGVMQNPRHLVRRRGQEARLRCSPMKGHSHVYWYRQLPEEGLKFMVYLQKENIIDESGMPKERFSAEFPKEGPSILRIQQVVRGDSAAYFCASSENVDTQYFGPGTRLTVL.

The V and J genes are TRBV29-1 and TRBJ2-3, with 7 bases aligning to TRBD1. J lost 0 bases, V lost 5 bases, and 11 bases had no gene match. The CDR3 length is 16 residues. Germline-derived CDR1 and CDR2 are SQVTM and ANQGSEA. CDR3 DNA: TGCAGCGTTACGCGGGCAGAGGGGGCTAGCACAGATACGCAGTATTTT. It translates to CSVTRAEGASTDTQYF.

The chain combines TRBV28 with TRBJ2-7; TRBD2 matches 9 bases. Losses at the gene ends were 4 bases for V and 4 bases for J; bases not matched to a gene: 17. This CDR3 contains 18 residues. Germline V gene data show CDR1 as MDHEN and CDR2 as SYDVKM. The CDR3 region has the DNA TGTGCCAGCAGTTGGGTACCTCTGGCGGGAGGGCCTAATTACGAGCAGTACTTC. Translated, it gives CASSWVPLAGGPNYEQYF.

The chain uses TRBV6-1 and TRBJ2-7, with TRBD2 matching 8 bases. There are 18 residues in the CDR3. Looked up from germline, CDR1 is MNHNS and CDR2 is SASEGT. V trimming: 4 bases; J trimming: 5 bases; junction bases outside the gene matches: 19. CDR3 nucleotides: TGTGCCAGCAGTGTAACATTCGGCGGGGGGCCTGCCCTCAACGAGCAGTACTTC. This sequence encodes CASSVTFGGGPALNEQYF.